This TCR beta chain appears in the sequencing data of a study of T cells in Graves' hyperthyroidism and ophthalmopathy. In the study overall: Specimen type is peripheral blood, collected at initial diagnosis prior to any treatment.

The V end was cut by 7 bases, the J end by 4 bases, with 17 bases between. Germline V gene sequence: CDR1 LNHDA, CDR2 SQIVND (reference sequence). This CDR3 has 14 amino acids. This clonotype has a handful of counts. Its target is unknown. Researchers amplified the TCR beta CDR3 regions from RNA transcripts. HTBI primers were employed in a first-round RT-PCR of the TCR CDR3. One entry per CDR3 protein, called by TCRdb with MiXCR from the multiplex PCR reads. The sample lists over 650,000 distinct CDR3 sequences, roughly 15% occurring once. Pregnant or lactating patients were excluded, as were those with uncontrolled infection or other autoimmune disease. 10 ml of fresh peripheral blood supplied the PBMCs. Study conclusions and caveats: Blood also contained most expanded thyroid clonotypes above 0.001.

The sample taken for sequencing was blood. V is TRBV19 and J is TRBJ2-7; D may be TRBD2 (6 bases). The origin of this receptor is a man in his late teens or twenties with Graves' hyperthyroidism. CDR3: CASIPSGVEYEQYF. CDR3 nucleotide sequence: TGTGCCAGTATTCCCTCGGGGGTAGAGTACGAGCAGTACTTC.